Listed below are T cell receptor beta chains from one sample, sequenced in a study of radiation and T cells in renal cell carcinoma. Only in-frame clones appear in the TCRdb table, and some are missing; sequencing was by immunoSEQ multiplex PCR. The sample lists roughly 80,000 clones, less than 85% occurring once. The sample in question was blood, obtained from a patient whose treatment included radiotherapy and nephrectomy. These receptors all come from a woman in her fifties or sixties with renal cell carcinoma. The CDR3 runs from the conserved cysteine through the conserved F or W. The order of the fields is D gene, J gene, V gene, clone size, CDR3 DNA, CDR3 protein. A D gene is named only where the DNA matches it firmly. The size of a clone is reported for some rows only, either as once, few or many, or as a class for expanded clones.

d_call: -; j_call: TRBJ1-5; v_call: TRBV19; clone_size: few; cdr3_nt: TGTGCCAGTAGTATAAGTTCGTGGGAGCCCCAGCATTTT; cdr3_aa: CASSISSWEPQHF
d_call: -; j_call: TRBJ1-2; v_call: TRBV2; clone_size: -; cdr3_nt: TGTGCCAGCAGTGGGACCCTCCTCGTTAACTATGGCTACACCTTC; cdr3_aa: CASSGTLLVNYGYTF
d_call: -; j_call: TRBJ1-5; v_call: TRBV19; clone_size: -; cdr3_nt: TGTGCCAGTAGTATCGGCAGGTCTAGCAATCAGCCCCAGCATTTT; cdr3_aa: CASSIGRSSNQPQHF
d_call: TRBD1; j_call: TRBJ1-2; v_call: TRBV28; clone_size: -; cdr3_nt: TGTGCCAGCAGTTTAGTTGGACAGGCGATTTTCTATGGCTACACCTTC; cdr3_aa: CASSLVGQAIFYGYTF
d_call: -; j_call: TRBJ1-2; v_call: TRBV5-4; clone_size: few; cdr3_nt: TGTGCCAGCAGCTTGGGGCAGGGGAACTATGGCTACACCTTC; cdr3_aa: CASSLGQGNYGYTF
d_call: -; j_call: TRBJ2-5; v_call: TRBV25-1; clone_size: -; cdr3_nt: TGTGCCACCAAGCGTAGAGGGGGAGAGAGTCAAGAGACCCAGTACTTC; cdr3_aa: CATKRRGGESQETQYF
d_call: -; j_call: TRBJ1-1; v_call: TRBV19; clone_size: once; cdr3_nt: TGTGCCAGTAGTAGTAGAGCGAACACTGAAGCTTTCTTT; cdr3_aa: CASSSRANTEAFF
d_call: TRBD1; j_call: TRBJ1-5; v_call: TRBV6-6; clone_size: once; cdr3_nt: TGTGCCAGCAAGGGACAGGGCACCAATCAGCCCCAGCATTTT; cdr3_aa: CASKGQGTNQPQHF
d_call: -; j_call: TRBJ1-2; v_call: TRBV7-9; clone_size: -; cdr3_nt: TGTGCCAGCAGCCCAGCGAGCCCTAACTATGGCTACACCTTC; cdr3_aa: CASSPASPNYGYTF
d_call: -; j_call: TRBJ2-5; v_call: TRBV18; clone_size: -; cdr3_nt: TGTGCCAGCTCACCACGGGTCGGGGGGCTACAAGAGACCCAGTACTTC; cdr3_aa: CASSPRVGGLQETQYF
d_call: -; j_call: TRBJ1-1; v_call: TRBV7-9; clone_size: -; cdr3_nt: TGTGCCAGCAGCTTACAGGGGAGGAGGACTGAAGCTTTCTTT; cdr3_aa: CASSLQGRRTEAFF
d_call: TRBD1; j_call: TRBJ2-7; v_call: TRBV27; clone_size: -; cdr3_nt: TGTGCCAGCAGTTTATCAAGCGGAGGGACAGGGGTCTACGAGCAGTACTTC; cdr3_aa: CASSLSSGGTGVYEQYF
d_call: -; j_call: TRBJ1-1; v_call: TRBV27; clone_size: few; cdr3_nt: TGTGCCAGCAGTACAAACCGGGGGGCAGCTTTCTTT; cdr3_aa: CASSTNRGAAFF
d_call: TRBD1; j_call: TRBJ1-6; v_call: TRBV18; clone_size: medium-sized; cdr3_nt: TGTGCCAGCTCACCACCGCTGGGGGGGGACAGGCTAAATTCACCCCTCCACTTT; cdr3_aa: CASSPPLGGDRLNSPLHF
d_call: TRBD1; j_call: TRBJ1-1; v_call: TRBV19; clone_size: -; cdr3_nt: TGTGCCAGTAGTATAGAGCCAGGGGGCACTGAAGCTTTCTTT; cdr3_aa: CASSIEPGGTEAFF
d_call: -; j_call: TRBJ2-7; v_call: TRBV4-3; clone_size: -; cdr3_nt: TGCGCCAGCAGCCAAGATAACAGTGTCGCCGAGCAGTACTTC; cdr3_aa: CASSQDNSVAEQYF
d_call: TRBD1; j_call: TRBJ1-4; v_call: TRBV6-6; clone_size: -; cdr3_nt: TGTGCCAGCAGACAACCCGGGACAGCGGAAAAACTGTTTTTT; cdr3_aa: CASRQPGTAEKLFF
d_call: -; j_call: TRBJ2-7; v_call: TRBV11-1; clone_size: -; cdr3_nt: TGTGCCAGCAGCCCGAGAGGTAGCCCTTGGGCCTACGAGCAGTACTTC; cdr3_aa: CASSPRGSPWAYEQYF
d_call: -; j_call: TRBJ1-2; v_call: TRBV18; clone_size: once; cdr3_nt: TGTGCCAGCTCACCAGAGGATCACGGGGGTTCGGGCTACACCTTC; cdr3_aa: CASSPEDHGGSGYTF
d_call: -; j_call: TRBJ1-2; v_call: TRBV13; clone_size: -; cdr3_nt: TGTGCCAGCAGCTTAGAGGACTATGGCTACACCTTC; cdr3_aa: CASSLEDYGYTF
d_call: -; j_call: TRBJ1-5; v_call: TRBV23-1; clone_size: -; cdr3_nt: TGCGCCAGCAGTTATACCAGAGTTCAGCCCCAGCATTTT; cdr3_aa: CASSYTRVQPQHF
d_call: TRBD1; j_call: TRBJ2-3; v_call: TRBV6-5; clone_size: -; cdr3_nt: TGTGCCAGCAGTTATGACAGGGTCGAGGGAGATACGCAGTATTTT; cdr3_aa: CASSYDRVEGDTQYF
d_call: TRBD2; j_call: TRBJ2-2; v_call: TRBV5-1; clone_size: -; cdr3_nt: TGCGCCAGCAGCTTGGCCGTGTCTGATGAACGGCGGGAGGGGAACACCGGGGAGCTGTTTTTT; cdr3_aa: CASSLAVSDERREGNTGELFF
d_call: -; j_call: TRBJ2-7; v_call: TRBV9; clone_size: -; cdr3_nt: TGTGCCAGCAGCGTAGGGCTTCGCTCCTACGAGCAGTACTTC; cdr3_aa: CASSVGLRSYEQYF
d_call: TRBD1; j_call: TRBJ1-2; v_call: TRBV5-1; clone_size: -; cdr3_nt: TGCGCCAGCAGCGCAACAGGGGACAGCGTCTATGGCTACACCTTC; cdr3_aa: CASSATGDSVYGYTF
d_call: -; j_call: TRBJ2-2; v_call: TRBV6-1; clone_size: -; cdr3_nt: TGTGCCAGCAGTGCCAACCCCCGACAGGACACCGGGGAGCTGTTTTTT; cdr3_aa: CASSANPRQDTGELFF
d_call: -; j_call: TRBJ2-7; v_call: TRBV27; clone_size: -; cdr3_nt: TGTGCCAGCATCGGCCTCTCCCAACCATACGAGCAGTACTTC; cdr3_aa: CASIGLSQPYEQYF
d_call: -; j_call: TRBJ1-5; v_call: TRBV6-1; clone_size: -; cdr3_nt: TGTGCCAGCATGATTGGGTATAATCAGCCCCAGCATTTT; cdr3_aa: CASMIGYNQPQHF
d_call: -; j_call: TRBJ1-5; v_call: TRBV19; clone_size: -; cdr3_nt: TGTGCCAGTAGTAGGGGGGTAGGGGCGAATAGCAATCAGCCCCAGCATTTT; cdr3_aa: CASSRGVGANSNQPQHF
d_call: -; j_call: TRBJ2-7; v_call: TRBV5-1; clone_size: -; cdr3_nt: TGCGCCAGCAGCCAGGGGACATTAGGCGAGCAGTACTTC; cdr3_aa: CASSQGTLGEQYF
d_call: -; j_call: TRBJ1-4; v_call: TRBV2; clone_size: -; cdr3_nt: TGTGCCAGCAGACCATCAGGGAGGGCTAATGAAAAACTGTTTTTT; cdr3_aa: CASRPSGRANEKLFF
d_call: -; j_call: TRBJ2-2; v_call: TRBV4-3; clone_size: -; cdr3_nt: TGCGCCAGCAGCCAGAACTTCCGTAATGACGGGGAGCTGTTTTTT; cdr3_aa: CASSQNFRNDGELFF
d_call: -; j_call: TRBJ1-1; v_call: TRBV29-1; clone_size: few; cdr3_nt: TGCAGCGTTACAGGGTCGGGATGGACTGAAGCTTTCTTT; cdr3_aa: CSVTGSGWTEAFF
d_call: -; j_call: TRBJ1-1; v_call: TRBV4-3; clone_size: -; cdr3_nt: TGCGCCAGCAGCCAAGAATCAGGGAGCACTGAAGCTTTCTTT; cdr3_aa: CASSQESGSTEAFF
d_call: -; j_call: TRBJ2-3; v_call: TRBV5-4; clone_size: few; cdr3_nt: TGTGCCAGCAGCCGGGAAGGAGCCGATACGCAGTATTTT; cdr3_aa: CASSREGADTQYF
d_call: -; j_call: TRBJ1-1; v_call: TRBV5-1; clone_size: few; cdr3_nt: TGCGCCAGCAGTGACACGGGGGCGACGACTGAAGCTTTCTTT; cdr3_aa: CASSDTGATTEAFF
d_call: TRBD2; j_call: TRBJ2-1; v_call: TRBV2; clone_size: -; cdr3_nt: TGTGCCAGCAGTGAATTAGCGGGAGACAATGAGCAGTTCTTC; cdr3_aa: CASSELAGDNEQFF
d_call: -; j_call: TRBJ2-7; v_call: TRBV4-1; clone_size: few; cdr3_nt: TGCGCCAGCAGCCAAGAGGGTCCCCCCTACGAGCAGTACTTC; cdr3_aa: CASSQEGPPYEQYF
d_call: -; j_call: TRBJ2-7; v_call: TRBV14; clone_size: -; cdr3_nt: TGTGCCAGCAGCCAATCCGGGGCCTACGAGCAGTACTTC; cdr3_aa: CASSQSGAYEQYF
d_call: -; j_call: TRBJ1-2; v_call: TRBV5-1; clone_size: few; cdr3_nt: TGCGCCAGCAGCTTGGCCCGGGACTATGGCTACACCTTC; cdr3_aa: CASSLARDYGYTF